The entry below gives a single T cell receptor (beta chain) sequence along with its context. Methods used by the authors: It was from reference gene primer amplification that nucleated cell counts were estimated. Generated by immunoSEQ multiplex PCR, the TCRdb table keeps only in-frame clones and is missing some. V, J and clone size derive from that table, while D and trimming were established from the DNA sequence. The data contain about 39,000 clones, more than 70% of them singletons. Germline V gives CDR1 SGHAT, CDR2 FQNNGV. The CDR3 covers 14 residues. Trimming took 3 bases from V and 4 from J; bases not matched to a gene: 5. The data were taken from a study of blood T cell repertoires in COVID-19. Study context: COVID-19 samples collected from the United States, Italy and Spain covered acute and convalescent phases. PBMCs, B-cell-depleted T cells, or T cells were the source of the cDNA or gDNA that made up the material.

The chain combines TRBV11-2 with TRBJ1-1; 7 nucleotides line up with TRBD1. The clonotype originates from a man aged 55-75 years with acute or convalescent COVID-19. Sequenced: peripheral blood. CDR3: CASSLATGATEAFF. CDR3 DNA sequence: TGTGCCAGCAGCTTGGCTACAGGGGCCACTGAAGCTTTCTTT.